The clone carrying this TCR beta chain has only one observation. What it binds is unknown. Germline CDR1 reads SGDLS; CDR2 reads YYNGEE. This CDR3 region has 17 residues. J gave up 3 bases and V 0 bases, and 4 bases lay outside the gene matches. CCR7-negative CD45RA+ TemRA cells were combined with CD45RO+ cells to form CD8 memory. This specimen belongs to a study of shared clonotypes between healthy human individuals. Study-wide background: The plates for each donor numbered three CD4 naive, three CD4 memory, two CD8 naive and one CD8 memory.

Assay: immunoSEQ multiplex PCR; the TCRdb copy retains only in-frame clones and omits some. There are some 95,000 clones in the sample; roughly three quarters occur only once, and approximately 46% lies in the top ten. Study-wide results and caveats: Naive CD4 clonotype sharing across a few donors was approximately 5%. Memory subsets generally showed lower estimated richness than naive subsets.

This chain joins TRBV9 and TRBJ2-3, with 13 nucleotides matching TRBD2. The sequenced material came from memory CD8+ T cells sorted from blood. Indicated subset: CD45RO+ cells pooled with CCR7-negative TemRA cells. This clonotype was sampled from a man younger than 45 in good health. CDR3 protein: CASSVDRGLAGTDTQYF. CDR3 in DNA: TGTGCCAGCAGCGTAGATAGGGGACTAGCGGGAACAGATACGCAGTATTTT.